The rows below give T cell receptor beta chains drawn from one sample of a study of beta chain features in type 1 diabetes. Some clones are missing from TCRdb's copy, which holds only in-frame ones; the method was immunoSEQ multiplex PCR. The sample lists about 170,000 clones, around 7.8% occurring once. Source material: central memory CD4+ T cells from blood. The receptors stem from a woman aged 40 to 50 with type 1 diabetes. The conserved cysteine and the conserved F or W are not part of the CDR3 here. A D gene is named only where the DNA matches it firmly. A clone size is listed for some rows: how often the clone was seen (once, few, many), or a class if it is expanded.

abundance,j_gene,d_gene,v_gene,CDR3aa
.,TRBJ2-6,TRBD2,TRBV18,ASSPPSGVSGANVLT
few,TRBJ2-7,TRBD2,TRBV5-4,ASSDLTSSHEQY
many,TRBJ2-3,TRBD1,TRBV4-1,ASSQDGGQNTDTQY
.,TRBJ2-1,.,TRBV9,ASSVALNNEQF
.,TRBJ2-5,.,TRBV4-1,ASSQGLGEVGETQY
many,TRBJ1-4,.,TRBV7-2,ASSASLGPNEKLF
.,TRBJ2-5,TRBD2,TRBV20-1,SRGGGETQY
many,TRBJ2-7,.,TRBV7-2,ASSGERGKIYEQY
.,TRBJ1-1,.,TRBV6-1,ASSGPGEYGRAF
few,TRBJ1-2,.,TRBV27,ASSSGGTTYGYT
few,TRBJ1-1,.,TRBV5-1,ASSFDPGHAF
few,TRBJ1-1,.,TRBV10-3,AISETRAEAF
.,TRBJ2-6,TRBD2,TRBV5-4,ASSLGGSGRAAGANVLT
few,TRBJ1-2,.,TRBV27,ASSLHIGAGGYT
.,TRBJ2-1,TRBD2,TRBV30,AWSGTSDEQF
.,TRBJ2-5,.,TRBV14,ASSQEQAGQETQY
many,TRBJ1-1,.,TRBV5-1,ASSPGVQGQGEAF
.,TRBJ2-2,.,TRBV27,ASSIRRSTGELF
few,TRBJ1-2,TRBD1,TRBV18,ASSPDRGPGYT
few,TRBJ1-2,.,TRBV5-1,ASSFNRDNYGYT
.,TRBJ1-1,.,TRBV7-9,ASSLQQGVTEAF
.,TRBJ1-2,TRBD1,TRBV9,ASSVVGTGTGGYT
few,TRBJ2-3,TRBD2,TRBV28,ASNPGLAETDTQY